The 31 T cell receptor beta chains in this list originate from one sample, sequenced in a study of blood T cells in healthy people across ages. Using a J-beta primer mix together with a sample-barcoded 5' primer, a second PCR was run for roughly 7 to 12 cycles. TCRdb re-called the 5' RACE reads with MiXCR, one entry per CDR3 protein. The table lists about 670,000 distinct CDR3 sequences, roughly 43% of them singletons. Material for sequencing was blood. These receptors all stem from a man aged 80 or over in good health.

The chain has TRBV29-1 and TRBJ2-1, with unresolved D. V lost 6 bases to trimming and J lost 1 base, with 4 bases between them. The CDR3 has 11 residues. The germline CDR1 and CDR2 sequences are SQVTM and ANQGSEA. CDR3: CSVESYNEQFF. Here the CDR3 DNA reads TGCAGCGTCGAGTCCTACAATGAGCAGTTCTTC.

The table lists this clonotype with a few counts. The chain couples TRBV24-1 to TRBJ2-3; a weak D match, TRBD2 (6 bases). Trimming took 5 bases from V and 7 from J, leaving 18 bases between them. The CDR3 has 15 residues. The germline gives CDR1 KGHDR, CDR2 SFDVKD. This CDR3 reads CATSAPGGSENTQYF. The CDR3 bases are TGTGCCACCAGTGCTCCAGGAGGGAGCGAAAATACGCAGTATTTT.

This clonotype turned up a few times. The chain employs TRBV5-1 and TRBJ1-4; no clear D gene. Trimming pared 4 bases from V and 8 bases from J, leaving 15 bases between. Germline V gives CDR1 SGHRS, CDR2 YFSETQ. The CDR3 contains 14 residues. CDR3 nucleotide sequence: TGCGCCAGCAGCCCCGGACGGTTTAGCGAAAAACTGTTTTTT. Amino acids: CASSPGRFSEKLFF. The full variable domain, with the rest looked up from reference TRBV5-1 and TRBJ1-4, is KAGVTQTPRYLIKTRGQQVTLSCSPISGHRSVSWYQQTPGQGLQFLFEYFSETQRNKGNFPGRFSGRQFSNSRSEMNVSTLELGDSALYLCASSPGRFSEKLFFGSGTQLSVL.

V is TRBV9 and J is TRBJ2-7; 8 bases are shared with TRBD1. CDR3 size: 15 residues. Germline V gives CDR1 SGDLS, CDR2 YYNGEE. Germline trimming cut 8 bases from V and 3 bases from J; bases unmatched to any gene: 13. Written as DNA, the CDR3 is TGTGCCAGAATAAGACCGGGACAGGACCTCTACGAGCAGTACTTC. It codes for CARIRPGQDLYEQYF. The full variable domain, with the rest looked up from reference TRBV9 and TRBJ2-7, is DSGVTQTPKHLITATGQRVTLRCSPRSGDLSVYWYQQSLDQGLQFLIQYYNGEERAKGNILERFSAQQFPDLHSELNLSSLELGDSALYFCARIRPGQDLYEQYFGPGTRLTVT.

This sequence joins TRBV6-2 or TRBV6-3 and TRBJ2-3, with D uncertain. Per the germline V gene, CDR1 is MNHEY and CDR2 is SVGEGT. The V gene lost 4 bases and the J gene lost 1 base, with 12 bases spanning the gap. The CDR3 runs to 15 residues. The CDR3 DNA is TGTGCCAGCAGTTTTCGGGTCTCGGGCACAGATACGCAGTATTTT. Its protein is CASSFRVSGTDTQYF.

This chain connects TRBV20-1 to TRBJ2-1; maybe TRBD1 (6 bases). The CDR3 consists of 11 residues. With 3 bases removed from V and 13 bases from J, the gap between germline ends came to 13 bases. CDR1 is DFQATT and CDR2 is SNEGSKA in the germline V gene (reference sequence). The CDR3 sequence is CSARTGETQFF. Here the CDR3 DNA reads TGCAGTGCTAGGACAGGAGAGACCCAGTTCTTC.

This clonotype was seen only once. V usage is TRBV27 and J usage is TRBJ1-5; tentatively, D is TRBD1 (6 bases). The CDR3 consists of 14 residues. Germline CDR1 and CDR2: MNHEY and SMNVEV (reference sequence). The V and J ends lost 6 bases and 6 bases respectively, with 15 bases between them. The CDR3 reads CASSKQGGGQPQHF. CDR3 sequence (DNA): TGTGCCAGCAGCAAACAGGGAGGGGGTCAGCCCCAGCATTTT.

This clonotype was counted between two and nine times. The chain employs TRBV20-1 and TRBJ2-2, with D possibly being TRBD1 (5 bases). The germline V gene has CDR1 DFQATT and CDR2 SNEGSKA (reference sequence). CDR3 length equals 14 residues. V lost 3 bases and J lost 2, with 10 bases in between. The CDR3 loop reads CSASKTANTGELFF. The DNA for the CDR3 is TGCAGTGCTAGTAAGACAGCAAACACCGGGGAGCTGTTTTTT.

The chain combines TRBV24-1 with TRBJ2-1; 10 bases fit TRBD1. The trim removed 7 bases at V and 4 bases at J, leaving 6 bases unmatched. The CDR3 spans 15 residues. Looked up from germline, CDR1 is KGHDR and CDR2 is SFDVKD. CDR3 bases: TGTGCCACCAGCGTCCGGGACAGGGGATACAATGAGCAGTTCTTC. Translation: CATSVRDRGYNEQFF.

Details on this clonotype: Germline is not matched at one junction end, which may reflect a read error. The rearrangement links TRBV7-9 to TRBJ2-1, with 9 bases matching TRBD1. The CDR3 contains 15 residues. Germline CDR1 is SEHNR and CDR2 is FQNEAQ (reference sequence). The CDR3: CVSSLGTGMNNEQFF. The CDR3 DNA follows: TGTGTCAGCAGCTTGGGGACAGGGATGAACAATGAGCAGTTCTTC.

This clonotype has only a few counts. V and J are TRBV10-3 and TRBJ2-1; 7 bases map to TRBD2. CDR1 is ENHRY and CDR2 is SYGVKD in the germline V gene. This CDR3 contains 14 residues. V shed 4 bases, J shed 9 bases, and the junction held 9 bases outside the gene matches. DNA of the CDR3: TGTGCCATCAGTGGAACGGGAGGATCGGTTGAGCAGTTCTTC. Translation gives CAISGTGGSVEQFF.

The chain is built from TRBV19 and TRBJ1-5; TRBD1 matches at 9 bases. J lost 10 bases, V lost 5 bases, and 9 bases had no gene match. Germline values: CDR1 LNHDA, CDR2 SQIVND (reference sequence). The CDR3 is 14 amino acids. As DNA, the CDR3 is TGTGCCAGTAGTGCCCGACAGGGGGGAGGACCCCAGCATTTT. It is translated as CASSARQGGGPQHF.

This sequence joins TRBV20-1 and TRBJ2-7; 11 bases map to TRBD2. The V segment lost 2 bases and the J segment 0 bases; nucleotides outside the gene matches: 6. Germline CDR1 DFQATT, CDR2 SNEGSKA (reference sequence). The CDR3 runs to 16 residues. CDR3 loop: CSARPSSGGSSYEQYF. The DNA for the CDR3 is TGCAGTGCTAGACCCTCTAGCGGGGGGTCCTCCTACGAGCAGTACTTC.

This chain uses TRBV6-2 or TRBV6-3 with TRBJ2-3; TRBD2 aligns across 7 bases. The CDR3 spans 14 residues. The V segment lost 1 base and the J segment 4 bases; nucleotides outside the gene matches: 2. The germline CDR1 and CDR2 sequences are MNHEY and SVGEGT. DNA of the CDR3: TGTGCCAGCAGTTACTTGCGGGGGTCAGATACGCAGTATTTT. Translating it yields CASSYLRGSDTQYF.

The CDR3 region is CASSSRGLQETQYF. The CDR3 bases are TGTGCCAGCAGCTCCCGGGGCTTACAAGAGACCCAGTACTTC. V and J are TRBV7-2 and TRBJ2-5; D might be TRBD1 or TRBD2, each matching 5 bases. This CDR3 comprises 14 residues. Trimming cost V 4 bases and J 2 bases, with 11 bases left between them. CDR1 is SGHTA and CDR2 is FQGNSA in the germline V gene.

This chain links TRBV7-2 with TRBJ2-5; 9 positions agree with TRBD2. The J call may not be correct, given that the DNA end is closer to TRBJ2-7. The CDR3 consists of 15 residues. From germline, CDR1 is SGHTA and CDR2 FQGNSA. CDR3 nucleotides: TGTGCCAGCTTAAGGGAAGTTAGCGGGAGCGACGAGCAGTACTTC. This sequence encodes CASLREVSGSDEQYF.

About this clonotype: Possible read error: a much larger clone is one base away. The gene calls are TRBV30 and TRBJ1-1; no clear D gene. The CDR3 extends over 12 amino acids. Germline V gives CDR1 GTSNPN, CDR2 SVGIG (reference sequence). CDR3 amino acids: CAGSDGNTEAFF. Written as DNA, the CDR3 is TGTGCCGGGAGTGACGGGAACACTGAAGCTTTCTTT.

CDR3 nucleotide sequence: TGCAGTGCTAGACCCCGGACAGGGGGCGCAAGCAATCAGCCCCAGCATTTT. Amino acids: CSARPRTGGASNQPQHF. The V gene is TRBV20-1, the J gene TRBJ1-5; 11 nucleotides align to TRBD1. The J segment lost 1 base and the V segment lost 2 bases, leaving 7 bases of the junction unmatched. CDR3 length: 17 residues. Germline CDR1 is DFQATT and CDR2 is SNEGSKA (reference sequence).

The J gene is TRBJ2-1, the V gene TRBV19; the match to TRBD1 covers 9 bases. Unmatched junction bases numbered 6, after V lost 6 bases and J lost 6 bases. The germline V gene has CDR1 LNHDA and CDR2 SQIVND (reference sequence). The CDR3 is 14 residues long. DNA for the CDR3: TGTGCCAGTAGAGGACAGGGGCGAGGCAATGAGCAGTTCTTC. Protein sequence: CASRGQGRGNEQFF.

This clonotype was recorded only once. The rearrangement links TRBV5-1 to TRBJ1-1; D is unclear. The CDR3 covers 16 residues. V was cut by 0 bases and J by 4 bases, with 16 bases left in between. CDR1 and CDR2 from the germline V gene are SGHRS and YFSETQ. The CDR3 DNA sequence: TGCGCCAGCAGCTTGGGGACGGGTCTCATGTTCACTGAAGCTTTCTTT. Protein product: CASSLGTGLMFTEAFF.

This clonotype was seen repeatedly, ten times or more. This rearrangement joins TRBV5-1 to TRBJ2-5; D not certain. The CDR3 runs 17 residues. Germline V gene data show CDR1 as SGHRS and CDR2 as YFSETQ. V shed 5 bases and J shed 5 bases, with 25 bases lying between them. For the CDR3, the DNA is TGCGCCAGCAGTGTGAGCTTGCGCGTATCTCCTGGGGAGACCCAGTACTTC. Its translation: CASSVSLRVSPGETQYF.

The gene calls are TRBV3-1 and TRBJ2-3; D is unresolved. The CDR3 runs 16 residues. The germline V and J ends were trimmed by 0 bases and 0 bases, with 10 bases remaining between them. The germline V gene encodes CDR1 LGHDT and CDR2 YNNKEL (reference sequence). The CDR3 DNA is TGTGCCAGCAGCCAAGATTTGACTGGAAGCACAGATACGCAGTATTTT. Encoded protein: CASSQDLTGSTDTQYF.

The chain carries TRBV4-1 and TRBJ1-5, with D uncertain. CDR1 is MGHRA, CDR2 YSYEKL, per germline. V was clipped by 4 bases and J by 6 bases, with 10 bases between them. CDR3 length equals 13 residues. The CDR3 here is CASSLGFRQPQHF. The CDR3 coding sequence is TGCGCCAGCAGCCTTGGGTTTCGTCAGCCCCAGCATTTT.

This clonotype was picked up a small number of times. The V call is TRBV5-1, the J call TRBJ2-3; 7 nucleotides agree with TRBD2. Germline lookup yields CDR1 SGHRS and CDR2 YFSETQ. The CDR3 spans 17 residues. Trimming cost V 4 bases and J 0 bases; bases outside gene matches: 11. The CDR3, as DNA: TGCGCCAGCAGCCCCCTGGGGGGGGTGATGAGCACAGATACGCAGTATTTT. This sequence encodes CASSPLGGVMSTDTQYF.

This clonotype was seen more than once but under ten times. The V and J genes are TRBV6-1 and TRBJ2-7; D gene ambiguous. Germline CDR1 reads MNHNS; CDR2 reads SASEGT. CDR3 length: 11 residues. Trimming removed 5 bases at V and 8 bases at J, with 10 bases between. The CDR3 loop reads CASSTPTQQYF. The CDR3 DNA follows: TGTGCCAGCAGTACTCCTACGCAGCAGTACTTC.

The V gene is TRBV6-1, the J gene TRBJ2-4, with 12 bases that match TRBD1. The J call may be faulty, since TRBJ2-5 better matches the DNA end. The germline V gene has CDR1 MNHNS and CDR2 SASEGT. The CDR3 has 16 residues. For the CDR3, the DNA is TGTGCCAGCAGTGAAAGGGGACAGGGGGCTTGGGAGACCCAGTACTTC. Protein sequence: CASSERGQGAWETQYF.

About this clonotype itself: A junction boundary mismatches the germline segment, possibly from a read error. The CDR3 bases are TGTGCCAACAGTGAGAGTAGGAGCGGCTACACCTTC. Protein: CANSESRSGYTF. This rearrangement joins TRBV6-1 to TRBJ1-2; unclear D gene. CDR1 and CDR2 from the germline V gene are MNHNS and SASEGT. The CDR3 is made up of 12 amino acids.

The V and J genes are TRBV4-2 and TRBJ2-7; D tentatively fits TRBD1 or TRBD2 (5 bases each). The CDR3 consists of 15 residues. In germline, CDR1 is LGHNA, CDR2 YNFKEQ. Trimming took off 3 bases at V and 0 bases at J, with 12 bases between the two ends. The CDR3 nucleotides are TGTGCCAGCAGCCAGACCGGGACCAACTCCTACGAGCAGTACTTC. Its protein is CASSQTGTNSYEQYF.

To note about this clonotype: The CDR3 ends on some other residue instead of the conserved phenylalanine or tryptophan, so this is likely a read error. The rearrangement links TRBV5-1 to TRBJ2-5, with D uncertain. The germline V gene has CDR1 SGHRS and CDR2 YFSETQ. CDR3 length equals 14 residues. V dropped 2 bases and J dropped 0 bases, with 8 bases sitting between them. CDR3 in DNA: TGCGCCAGCAGCTTCCAGATAGACCAAGAGACCCAGTACATC. This encodes CASSFQIDQETQYI.

A note on this clonotype: It may be a read error: a sequence one base away is much more abundant. The CDR3 DNA reads as TGCAGCGTTGAATCTAGCACAGATGCGCAGTATTTT. This translates into CSVESSTDAQYF. V is TRBV29-1 and J is TRBJ2-3, with D possibly TRBD2 on 5 matching bases. The CDR3 covers 12 residues. The germline V gene encodes CDR1 SQVTM and CDR2 ANQGSEA.

CDR3 sequence (DNA): TGTGCCAGCAGTTCTATCCTCGGGACAGGGAACAATCAGCCCCAGCATTTT. Its protein is CASSSILGTGNNQPQHF. The rearrangement links TRBV12-3 or TRBV12-4 to TRBJ1-5, with TRBD1 matching 9 bases. The CDR3 length is 17 residues. V trimming: 4 bases; J trimming: 3 bases; junction bases outside the gene matches: 10.